Sequencing of this TCR beta chain was carried out in a study of blood T cell repertoires in COVID-19 (dated by TCRdb to about 2020). About the full investigation: The collaborator samples originated in the United States, Italy and Spain and spanned the acute and convalescent phases of COVID-19. The material from the prospective study consisted of cDNA or gDNA derived from T cells, B-cell-depleted T cells, or PBMCs. Deeply sampled blood TCRbeta repertoires from subjects exposed to, actively infected with, or recovered from COVID-19 were included in the dataset. The repertoires were released in a freely available public database intended as a resource for research on the immune response to SARS-CoV-2. The samples were drawn from the first 160 participants of the ongoing ImmuneRACE study and from roughly 1,300 subjects provided by 6 global collaborators. A de-identified subject ID, COVID-19 status, age in years and sex were almost always included in the sample metadata. HLA class I and class II types, where available, came from metadata supplied by the sample provider rather than from assay-based typing.

Participants in the prospective study were enrolled through a virtual design, were aged roughly 18 to 95 years, and lived in approximately 25 United States geographic areas. Cohort assignment in the prospective study relied on participant-reported clinical history from a screening survey and a study questionnaire. Each participant in the prospective study had whole blood, serum and a nasopharyngeal or oropharyngeal swab collected by mobile phlebotomists. Over a roughly two-month period, participants in the prospective study had the option of providing additional blood draws and questionnaires. Before DNA extraction, prospective study blood samples were shipped either frozen or at room temperature. TCRbeta CDR3 regions were amplified from genomic DNA using the immunoSEQ Assay, a bias-controlled multiplex PCR. Per the original workflow: Nucleated cell counts per sample were estimated from amplification of reference gene primers within the assay. To quantify the absolute abundance of each unique TCRbeta CDR3 rearrangement, sequence reads were collapsed and filtered. For each sample, productive Simpson clonality was calculated as the square root of Simpson's diversity index over productive rearrangements. Sourced from immuneACCESS, this table was stored by TCRdb with only in-frame sequences that have V and J called. A share of the clones is absent; for the studies checked, an unresolved V gene accounts for under half, and the remainder has no known explanation. Clone size and the V and J calls come from that table; the DNA yielded D and trimming. This sample is represented by 200,000 to 250,000 clones; approximately 86% of them were singletons. The biggest ten clones account for 2% to 3% of the sample.

General conclusions and limits of the study: The quantity of clinical and demographic metadata differed by source and by participant and was supplied without curation.

V lost 5 bases and J lost 2 bases, and the count of bases not matched to a germline gene is 6. The germline V gene encodes CDR1 SNHLY and CDR2 FYNNEI. Its CDR3 holds 15 amino acids, cysteine through phenylalanine. Left in the record is the CDR3 DNA by itself, 45 bases read in frame from the first base. As concerns this clone: The antigen it recognizes is unknown. The input lacks base qualities; no much larger clone sits a single base away.

The sequence is built from TRBV2 and TRBJ1-5; the junction holds 7 bases that match TRBD1. Sequenced input: PBMCs or T cells enriched from blood (not recorded which). The receptor was derived from a woman under 40 with acute COVID-19. The CDR3 here reads CASSLGQVGNQPQHF. The sequenced DNA: TGTGCCAGCAGTCTAGGACAGGTTGGCAATCAGCCCCAGCATTTT.